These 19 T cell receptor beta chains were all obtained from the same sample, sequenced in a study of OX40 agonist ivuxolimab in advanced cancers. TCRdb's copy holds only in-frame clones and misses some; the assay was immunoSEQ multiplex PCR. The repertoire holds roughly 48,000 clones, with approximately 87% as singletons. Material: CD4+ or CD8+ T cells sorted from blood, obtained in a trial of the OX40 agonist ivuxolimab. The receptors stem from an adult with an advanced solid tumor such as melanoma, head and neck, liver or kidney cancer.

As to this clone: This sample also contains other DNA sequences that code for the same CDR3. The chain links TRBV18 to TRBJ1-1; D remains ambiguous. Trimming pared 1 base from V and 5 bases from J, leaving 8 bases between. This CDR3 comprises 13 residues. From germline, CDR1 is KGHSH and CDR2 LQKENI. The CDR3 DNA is TGTGCCAGCTCACCACAAGCCCGGACTGAAGCTTTCTTT. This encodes CASSPQARTEAFF.

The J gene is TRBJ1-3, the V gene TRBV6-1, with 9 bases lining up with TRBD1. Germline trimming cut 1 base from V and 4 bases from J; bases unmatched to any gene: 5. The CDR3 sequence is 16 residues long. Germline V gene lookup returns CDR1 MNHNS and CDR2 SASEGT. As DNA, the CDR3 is TGTGCCAGCAGTGAAGTAACAGGGGGCGGAGGAAACACCATATATTTT. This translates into CASSEVTGGGGNTIYF.

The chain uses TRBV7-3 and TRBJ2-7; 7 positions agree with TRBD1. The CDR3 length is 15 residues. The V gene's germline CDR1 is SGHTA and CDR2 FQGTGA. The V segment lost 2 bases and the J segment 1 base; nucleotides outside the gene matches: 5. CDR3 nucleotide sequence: TGTGCCAGCAGCTTAGAAGGGGGCAGTTCCTACGAGCAGTACTTC. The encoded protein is CASSLEGGSSYEQYF.

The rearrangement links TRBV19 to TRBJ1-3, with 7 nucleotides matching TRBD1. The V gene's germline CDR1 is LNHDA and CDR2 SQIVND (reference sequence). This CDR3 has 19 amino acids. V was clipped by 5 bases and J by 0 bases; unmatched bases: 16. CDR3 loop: CASSPQDRILQLSGNTIYF. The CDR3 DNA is TGTGCCAGTAGTCCCCAGGACAGGATCCTCCAACTCTCTGGAAACACCATATATTTT.

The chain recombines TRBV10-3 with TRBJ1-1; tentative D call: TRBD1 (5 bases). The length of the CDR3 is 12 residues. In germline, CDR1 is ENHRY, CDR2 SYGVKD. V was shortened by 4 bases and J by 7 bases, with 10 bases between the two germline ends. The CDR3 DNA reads TGTGCCATCAGTGGGGGGGACTTTGAAGCTTTCTTT. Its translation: CAISGGDFEAFF.

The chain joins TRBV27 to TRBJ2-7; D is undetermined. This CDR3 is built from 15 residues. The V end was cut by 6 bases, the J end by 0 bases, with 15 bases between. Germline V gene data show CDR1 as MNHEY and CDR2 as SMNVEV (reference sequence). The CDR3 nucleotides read TGTGCCAGCAGACCACAGAGCCTACTCTCCTACGAGCAGTACTTC. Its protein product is CASRPQSLLSYEQYF.

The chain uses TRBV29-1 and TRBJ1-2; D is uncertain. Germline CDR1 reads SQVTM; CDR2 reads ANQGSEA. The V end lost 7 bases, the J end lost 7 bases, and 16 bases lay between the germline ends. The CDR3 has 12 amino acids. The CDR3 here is CSAVFDYLGYTF. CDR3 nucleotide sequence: TGCAGCGCCGTGTTTGACTACCTTGGCTACACCTTC.

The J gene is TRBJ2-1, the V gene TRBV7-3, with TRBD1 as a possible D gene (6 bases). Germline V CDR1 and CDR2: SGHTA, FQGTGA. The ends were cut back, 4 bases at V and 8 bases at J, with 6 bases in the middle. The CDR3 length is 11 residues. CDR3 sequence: CASSSGDEQFF. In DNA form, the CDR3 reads TGTGCCAGCAGCTCAGGGGATGAGCAGTTCTTC.

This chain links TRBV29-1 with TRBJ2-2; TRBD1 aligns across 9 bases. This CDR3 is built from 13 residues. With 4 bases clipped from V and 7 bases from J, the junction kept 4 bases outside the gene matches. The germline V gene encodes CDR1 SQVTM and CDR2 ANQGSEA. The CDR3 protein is CSVVTGGNGELFF. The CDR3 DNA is TGCAGCGTTGTAACAGGGGGCAACGGGGAGCTGTTTTTT.

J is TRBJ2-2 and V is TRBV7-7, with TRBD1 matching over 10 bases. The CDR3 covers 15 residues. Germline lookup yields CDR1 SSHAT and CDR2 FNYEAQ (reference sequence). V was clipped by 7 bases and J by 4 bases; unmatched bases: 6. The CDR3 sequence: CASTYGTGVTGELFF. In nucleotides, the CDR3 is TGTGCCAGCACCTACGGGACAGGGGTCACCGGGGAGCTGTTTTTT.

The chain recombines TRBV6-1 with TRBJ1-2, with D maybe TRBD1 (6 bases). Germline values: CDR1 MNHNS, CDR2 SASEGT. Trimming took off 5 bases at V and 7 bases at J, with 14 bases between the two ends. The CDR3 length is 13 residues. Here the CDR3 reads CASSLTRGTGYTF. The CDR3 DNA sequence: TGTGCCAGCAGTCTGACAAGGGGGACTGGCTACACCTTC.

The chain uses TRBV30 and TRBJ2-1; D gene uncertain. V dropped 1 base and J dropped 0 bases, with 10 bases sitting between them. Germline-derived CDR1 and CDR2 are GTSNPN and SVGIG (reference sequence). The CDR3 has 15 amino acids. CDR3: CAWSGAKSSYNEQFF. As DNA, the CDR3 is TGTGCCTGGAGTGGGGCGAAAAGCTCCTACAATGAGCAGTTCTTC. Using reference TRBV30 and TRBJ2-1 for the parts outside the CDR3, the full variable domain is SQTIHQWPATLVQPVGSPLSLECTVEGTSNPNLYWYRQAAGRGLQLLFYSVGIGQISSEVPQNLSASRPQDRQFILSSKKLLLSDSGFYLCAWSGAKSSYNEQFFGPGTRLTVL.

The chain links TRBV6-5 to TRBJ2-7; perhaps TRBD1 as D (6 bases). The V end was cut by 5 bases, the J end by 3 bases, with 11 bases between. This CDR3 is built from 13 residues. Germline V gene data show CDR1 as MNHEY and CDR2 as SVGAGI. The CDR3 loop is CASSEARGYEQYF. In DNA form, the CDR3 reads TGTGCCAGCAGTGAAGCCAGGGGCTACGAGCAGTACTTC.

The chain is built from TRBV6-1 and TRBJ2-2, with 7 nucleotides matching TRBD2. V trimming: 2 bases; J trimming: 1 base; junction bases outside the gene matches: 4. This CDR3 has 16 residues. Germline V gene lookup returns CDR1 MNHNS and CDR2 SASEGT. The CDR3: CASSEYGGGNTGELFF. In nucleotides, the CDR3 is TGTGCCAGCAGTGAATACGGCGGGGGGAACACCGGGGAGCTGTTTTTT.

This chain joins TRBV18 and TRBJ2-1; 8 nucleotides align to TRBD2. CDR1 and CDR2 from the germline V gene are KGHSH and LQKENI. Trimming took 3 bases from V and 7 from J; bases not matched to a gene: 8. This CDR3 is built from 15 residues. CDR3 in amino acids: CASSPGGAGVNEQFF. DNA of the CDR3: TGTGCCAGCTCACCCGGGGGGGCCGGGGTGAATGAGCAGTTCTTC.

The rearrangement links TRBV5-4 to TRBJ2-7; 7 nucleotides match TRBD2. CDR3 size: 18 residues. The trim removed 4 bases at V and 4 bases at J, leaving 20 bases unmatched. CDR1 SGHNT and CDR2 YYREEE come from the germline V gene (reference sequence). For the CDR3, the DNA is TGTGCCAGCAGCCTCCCACTGGGGAGCGGGGCCGGTCAATACGAGCAGTACTTC. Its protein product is CASSLPLGSGAGQYEQYF.

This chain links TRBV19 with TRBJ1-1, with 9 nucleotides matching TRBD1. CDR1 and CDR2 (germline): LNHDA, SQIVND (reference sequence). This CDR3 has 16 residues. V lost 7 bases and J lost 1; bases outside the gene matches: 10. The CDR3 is CASTVTGGLGNTEAFF. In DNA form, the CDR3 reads TGTGCCAGTACCGTAACAGGGGGCTTAGGGAACACTGAAGCTTTCTTT.

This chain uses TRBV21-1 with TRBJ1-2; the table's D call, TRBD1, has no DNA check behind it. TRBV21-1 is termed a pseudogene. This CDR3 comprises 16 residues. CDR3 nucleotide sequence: TGTGCCAGCAGTGGGAAAGGACAGGGGAAGGTCTATGGCTACACCTTC. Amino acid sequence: CASSGKGQGKVYGYTF.

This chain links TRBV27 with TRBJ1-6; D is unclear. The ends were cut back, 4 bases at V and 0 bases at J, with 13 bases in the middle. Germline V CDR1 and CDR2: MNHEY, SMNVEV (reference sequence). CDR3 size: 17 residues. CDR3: CASSYLVGSSYNSPLHF. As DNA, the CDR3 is TGTGCCAGCAGTTATCTGGTTGGCAGCTCCTATAATTCACCCCTCCACTTT.